Shown below are 18 T cell receptor beta chains from a single sample sequenced in a study of Ad26.COV2.S vaccination and SARS-CoV-2 variants. Treatment defined: some 20 received Ad26.COV2.S at low or high dose, single or two shots; roughly five received placebo; per-sample allocation not given. Sampling happened 63 days after the first vaccine or placebo injection. Measured with immunoSEQ multiplex PCR; TCRdb has only the in-frame clones, and not every one. This table has 300,000 to 350,000 clones, 75% to 90% appearing once. The starting material was peripheral blood, obtained in a trial of Ad26.COV2.S vaccine versus placebo. The receptors here all came from a person between 18 and 65 years old who received the Ad26.COV2.S COVID-19 vaccine or a placebo.

The chain joins TRBV7-9 to TRBJ2-1; TRBD1 matches at 7 bases. The junction had 2 bases not matched to a gene; V was cut back by 5 bases and J by 7 bases. The CDR3 is 12 amino acids. The germline CDR1 and CDR2 sequences are SEHNR and FQNEAQ (reference sequence). Here the CDR3 reads CASSADRNEQFF. Written as DNA, the CDR3 is TGTGCCAGCAGCGCGGACAGGAATGAGCAGTTCTTC.

The chain is built from TRBV19 and TRBJ1-6; 7 bases are a match to TRBD1. The CDR3 is made up of 14 amino acids. From germline, CDR1 is LNHDA and CDR2 SQIVND (reference sequence). V shed 6 bases, J shed 7 bases, and the junction held 6 bases outside the gene matches. The CDR3 spells CASRRDSLNSPLHF. The CDR3 nucleotides are TGTGCCAGTAGGAGGGACAGCCTCAATTCACCCCTCCACTTT.

This sequence joins TRBV7-8 and TRBJ2-3; D remains ambiguous. V gave up 5 bases and J gave up 4 bases, with 19 bases separating them. The germline V gene encodes CDR1 SGHVS and CDR2 FQNEAQ. The CDR3 totals 16 residues. Here the CDR3 DNA reads TGTGCCAGCAGCCCCCGGAGTATCGGGTCCGCAGATACGCAGTATTTT. It is translated as CASSPRSIGSADTQYF.

The J gene is TRBJ2-5, the V gene TRBV29-1; 7 bases agree with TRBD1. This CDR3 comprises 16 residues. Trimming removed 0 bases from V and 5 bases from J; junction bases left unmatched: 12. CDR1 is SQVTM, CDR2 ANQGSEA, per germline. This CDR3 reads CSVEDLAGGGPETQYF. The CDR3 bases are TGCAGCGTTGAAGATCTAGCAGGGGGTGGTCCGGAGACCCAGTACTTC.

The chain is built from TRBV11-2 and TRBJ2-3, with 11 bases fitting TRBD2. This CDR3 spans 16 amino acids. Germline values: CDR1 SGHAT, CDR2 FQNNGV. V lost 1 base to trimming and J lost 3 bases; unmatched junction nucleotides: 3. The DNA for the CDR3 is TGTGCCAGCAGCTTAGGGGCTAGCGGGAGGACAGATACGCAGTATTTT. Translation: CASSLGASGRTDTQYF.

This rearrangement joins TRBV4-1 to TRBJ1-1; TRBD1 agrees at 7 bases. This CDR3 comprises 18 residues. CDR1 and CDR2 from the germline V gene are MGHRA and YSYEKL. V lost 7 bases to trimming and J lost 0 bases; unmatched junction nucleotides: 17. CDR3: CASTRAQGFFVMNTEAFF. The CDR3 bases are TGCGCCAGCACTCGGGCACAGGGGTTTTTTGTCATGAACACTGAAGCTTTCTTT.

The chain joins TRBV21-1 to TRBJ2-1; TRBD2, the D gene given by the table, was not confirmed from the DNA. TRBV21-1 is a pseudogene locus. This CDR3 is built from 15 residues. CDR3 DNA sequence: TGTGCCAGCAGCATCGGTAGCGGGAGGGCGGATGAGCAGTTCTTC. Amino acid sequence: CASSIGSGRADEQFF.

This clone showed up just once. V and J are TRBV18 and TRBJ2-7, with D perhaps TRBD1 or TRBD2 (6 bases each). The CDR3 covers 19 residues. Trimming took 3 bases from V and 0 from J, leaving 24 bases between them. Germline CDR1 and CDR2: KGHSH and LQKENI. The CDR3: CASSPYQGSGARASYEQYF. The CDR3 DNA sequence: TGTGCCAGCTCACCCTATCAGGGGTCGGGGGCGCGGGCCTCCTACGAGCAGTACTTC.

V and J are TRBV27 and TRBJ2-2, with D maybe TRBD2 (6 bases). The length of the CDR3 is 16 residues. Deletions cut 6 bases from V and 1 base from J, with 15 bases between. Per germline, CDR1 MNHEY and CDR2 SMNVEV (reference sequence). As DNA, the CDR3 is TGTGCCAGCAGCCCATACGGGACTGTGAACACCGGGGAGCTGTTTTTT. Protein product: CASSPYGTVNTGELFF.

V and J are TRBV7-9 and TRBJ2-5, with D perhaps assigned TRBD1 or TRBD2 (5 bases each). The CDR3 loop spans 14 amino acids. CDR1 SEHNR and CDR2 FQNEAQ come from the germline V gene (reference sequence). V was trimmed by 1 base and J by 1 base, leaving 7 bases between them. This CDR3 reads CASSLGGVQETQYF. The CDR3 DNA is TGTGCCAGCAGCTTAGGAGGGGTCCAAGAGACCCAGTACTTC.

This chain links TRBV18 with TRBJ2-3; no definite D call. The CDR3 runs to 14 residues. V was cut by 3 bases and J by 1 base, with 8 bases left in between. CDR1 and CDR2 from the germline V gene are KGHSH and LQKENI. CDR3 nucleotides: TGTGCCAGCTCACCGGAGTGGGGCACAGATACGCAGTATTTT. It encodes CASSPEWGTDTQYF.

The CDR3: CSAWGGGEQYF. The CDR3 region has the DNA TGCAGTGCTTGGGGAGGTGGCGAGCAGTACTTC. The V gene is TRBV20-1, the J gene TRBJ2-7; tentatively, D is TRBD2 (6 bases). Germline CDR1 DFQATT, CDR2 SNEGSKA (reference sequence). Trimming removed 5 bases from V and 6 bases from J, with 11 bases in between. CDR3 length equals 11 residues.

V usage is TRBV4-3 and J usage is TRBJ1-2; maybe TRBD1 (6 bases). V was pared by 0 bases and J by 7 bases, with 9 bases between. The CDR3 totals 13 residues. The germline V gene encodes CDR1 LGHNA and CDR2 YSLEER. This chain's CDR3 is CASSQEGGAGYTF. In DNA, the CDR3 is TGCGCCAGCAGCCAAGAAGGGGGAGCTGGCTACACCTTC.

This clone has just a few counts. A junction end diverges from the germline sequence, so it may reflect a read error. This sample also contains other DNA sequences that code for the same CDR3. V is TRBV19 and J is TRBJ1-5; a weak D match, TRBD1 (6 bases). This CDR3 has 15 residues. Germline lookup yields CDR1 LNHDA and CDR2 SQIVND (reference sequence). The CDR3 loop reads CASSIGGLGNQPQHF. As DNA, the CDR3 is TGTGCCAGCAGTATAGGGGGACTCGGGAATCAGCCCCAGCATTTT.

The chain is built from TRBV28 and TRBJ2-7, with D tentatively TRBD2 (5 bases). Trimming took 4 bases from V and 7 from J, leaving 11 bases between them. Per germline, CDR1 MDHEN and CDR2 SYDVKM. This CDR3 is 12 amino acids long. The CDR3 is CASSSGLWEQYF. Here the CDR3 DNA reads TGTGCCAGCAGTTCGGGGTTATGGGAGCAGTACTTC.

The chain employs TRBV5-1 and TRBJ2-7, with a tentative D call TRBD1 (6 bases). V was clipped by 0 bases and J by 0 bases, with 10 bases between them. Germline V gene lookup returns CDR1 SGHRS and CDR2 YFSETQ. CDR3 size: 15 residues. The chain's CDR3 is CASSLAVDSSYEQYF. The DNA of the CDR3 is TGCGCCAGCAGCTTGGCAGTGGACAGCTCCTACGAGCAGTACTTC.

V and J are TRBV4-3 and TRBJ2-1; 9 bases are shared with TRBD1. Germline V CDR1 and CDR2: LGHNA, YSLEER. V lost 8 bases to trimming and J lost 4 bases; unmatched junction nucleotides: 9. The CDR3 has 15 amino acids. The CDR3 protein is CASSPGQGSYNEQFF. The CDR3 DNA follows: TGCGCCAGCTCTCCGGGACAGGGTTCTTACAATGAGCAGTTCTTC.

In this sample, this clone turned up a few times. V and J are TRBV29-1 and TRBJ2-3; 12 bases are shared with TRBD1. After removal of 1 base from V and 6 bases from J, the junction contained 5 bases not matched to a gene. The V gene's germline CDR1 is SQVTM and CDR2 ANQGSEA. The CDR3 is 15 amino acids. CDR3 bases: TGCAGCGTTGAAGGGGACAGGGGGCGAATGGATACGCAGTATTTT. Translating it yields CSVEGDRGRMDTQYF.